Sequencing of this TCR beta chain was carried out in a study of CD8+CD57+ T cells in acquired aplastic anemia. Study information: Yields of DNA that came from sorted CD4+ and CD8+ cells averaged roughly 3.2 ug.

According to the study, genomic DNA was the template for TCR beta VDJ and CDR3 profiling. MiXCR, applied by TCRdb to the reads, yields one record per CDR3 protein. The sample lists 160,000 or so distinct CDR3 sequences, about 45% seen once, with about 2.6% in the top ten. Flow cytometry had shown expanded CD8+CD57+ cells in the patients chosen for sequencing. The diagnosis in all patients was severe acquired aplastic anemia. All patients were therapy-naive when blood was sampled. This TCR was recovered from a human donor with aplastic anemia. The sample was sorted CD4+, CD8+, or CD8+CD57+ T cells (not recorded which) from PBMCs.

The CDR3 sequence: CASSIYGTAYQPQHF. The CDR3 DNA sequence: TGTGCCAGTAGTATCTACGGGACAGCTTATCAGCCCCAGCATTTT. The chain recombines TRBV19 with TRBJ1-5, with 7 bases that match TRBD1. The CDR3 length is 15 residues. Germline values: CDR1 LNHDA, CDR2 SQIVND (reference sequence). The J segment lost 5 bases and the V segment lost 3 bases, leaving 7 bases of the junction unmatched.